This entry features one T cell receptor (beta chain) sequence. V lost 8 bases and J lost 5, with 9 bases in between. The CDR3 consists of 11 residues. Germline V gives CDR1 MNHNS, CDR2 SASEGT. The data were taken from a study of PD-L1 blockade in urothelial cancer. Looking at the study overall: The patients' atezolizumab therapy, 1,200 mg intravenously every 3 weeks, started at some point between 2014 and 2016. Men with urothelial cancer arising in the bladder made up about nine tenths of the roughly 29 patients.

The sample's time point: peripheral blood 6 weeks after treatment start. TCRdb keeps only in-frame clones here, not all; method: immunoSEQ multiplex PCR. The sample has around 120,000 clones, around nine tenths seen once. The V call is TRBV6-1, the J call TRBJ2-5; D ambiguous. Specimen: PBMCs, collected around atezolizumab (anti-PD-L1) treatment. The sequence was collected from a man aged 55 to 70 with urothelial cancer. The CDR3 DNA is TGTGCCAGCCGGGTCGGGGAGACCCAGTACTTC. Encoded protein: CASRVGETQYF.